This entry lists 15 T cell receptor beta chains sequenced from one sample in a study of response to subunit inactivated influenza vaccine. TCRdb ran MiXCR on the RT-PCR reads and lists one entry per CDR3 protein. The repertoire holds under 750,000 distinct CDR3 sequences, with 12% as singletons. The material sequenced was PBMCs from blood, taken on the day of vaccination. The receptor set was obtained from a man in his fifties or sixties who received an inactivated influenza vaccine.

This rearrangement joins TRBV20-1 to TRBJ2-1; 9 positions agree with TRBD2. Trimming removed 0 bases from V and 7 bases from J; junction bases left unmatched: 13. The CDR3 is made up of 17 amino acids. Per the germline V gene, CDR1 is DFQATT and CDR2 is SNEGSKA (reference sequence). The CDR3 region has the DNA TGCAGTGCTAGAGATCTTCGGCGGGAGGGTCCAGGGAATGAGCAGTTCTTC. Its protein product is CSARDLRREGPGNEQFF.

The chain couples TRBV12-3 or TRBV12-4 to TRBJ2-5, with TRBD2 identical over 9 bases. This CDR3 has 16 amino acids. V trimming: 0 bases; J trimming: 5 bases; junction bases outside the gene matches: 7. CDR3 DNA: TGTGCCAGCAGTTTAGCCGCGGGGGGGCCTAGGGAGACCCAGTACTTC. It yields the protein CASSLAAGGPRETQYF.

The chain has TRBV28 and TRBJ2-2; D gene unclear. V dropped 2 bases and J dropped 1 base, with 14 bases sitting between them. From germline, CDR1 is MDHEN and CDR2 SYDVKM. The CDR3 loop spans 17 amino acids. CDR3 in DNA: TGTGCCAGCAGTTTACCGTACTTAGTTAGGAACACCGGGGAGCTGTTTTTT. This gives the protein CASSLPYLVRNTGELFF.

The rearrangement uses TRBV3-1 and TRBJ2-7, with TRBD1 as a possible D gene (6 bases). CDR1 and CDR2 (germline): LGHDT, YNNKEL (reference sequence). CDR3 size: 14 residues. The V end was cut by 4 bases, the J end by 0 bases, with 10 bases between. The CDR3 coding sequence is TGTGCCAGCAGCCGCGAACAGGGCTCCTACGAGCAGTACTTC. It codes for CASSREQGSYEQYF.

This clonotype was counted a few times. This sequence joins TRBV4-2 and TRBJ2-1; perhaps TRBD2 as D (5 bases). This CDR3 region has 16 residues. The V end was cut by 7 bases, the J end by 0 bases, with 16 bases between. CDR1 LGHNA and CDR2 YNFKEQ come from the germline V gene. The CDR3 DNA reads as TGTGCCAGCACGACGACCCGAGCGGACTCCTACAATGAGCAGTTCTTC. It translates to CASTTTRADSYNEQFF.

About this clonotype itself: The conserved phenylalanine or tryptophan normally closing the CDR3 is absent here, so this likely arose from a read error. The chain links TRBV19 to TRBJ1-5; D is undetermined. V lost 2 bases to trimming and J lost 2 bases, with 7 bases between them. From germline, CDR1 is LNHDA and CDR2 SQIVND (reference sequence). The CDR3 is 14 amino acids. The CDR3 DNA reads TGTGCCAGTAGTATACCTCAGGGCAATCAGCCCCAGCATTCT. It is translated as CASSIPQGNQPQHS.

The chain combines TRBV7-2 with TRBJ2-1, with 7 bases aligning to TRBD2. The V and J ends lost 3 bases and 0 bases, in that order; junction bases with no gene match: 5. Germline CDR1 and CDR2: SGHTA and FQGNSA. The CDR3 is 16 residues long. Here the CDR3 DNA reads TGTGCCAGCAGCTTGCTGGGACTATCCTCCTACAATGAGCAGTTCTTC. Protein sequence: CASSLLGLSSYNEQFF.

The V gene is TRBV7-8, the J gene TRBJ2-1; 9 nucleotides align to TRBD2. The V gene end was trimmed by 4 bases and the J gene end by 6 bases; junction bases not matched to a gene: 7. Per germline, CDR1 SGHVS and CDR2 FQNEAQ. This CDR3 region has 15 residues. The CDR3 DNA reads TGTGCCAGCAGCTCCTACCCGACTAGCGGCAATGAGCAGTTCTTC. This sequence encodes CASSSYPTSGNEQFF. The full variable domain, in which reference TRBV7-8 and TRBJ2-1 provide the parts outside the CDR3, is GAGVSQSPRYKVAKRGQDVALRCDPISGHVSLFWYQQALGQGPEFLTYFQNEAQLDKSGLPSDRFFAERPEGSVSTLKIQRTQQEDSAVYLCASSSYPTSGNEQFFGPGTRLTVL.

The CDR3: CAISGRDGYEQYF. CDR3 nucleotides: TGTGCCATCAGCGGCCGGGACGGCTACGAGCAGTACTTC. The J gene is TRBJ2-7, the V gene TRBV10-3, with D perhaps assigned TRBD1 or TRBD2 (5 bases each). The CDR3 sequence is 13 residues long. Germline loops: CDR1 ENHRY, CDR2 SYGVKD. Trimming pared 6 bases from V and 3 bases from J, leaving 12 bases between.

This clonotype was counted many times. The chain carries TRBV3-1 and TRBJ2-1; D gene unclear. The V gene's germline CDR1 is LGHDT and CDR2 YNNKEL (reference sequence). Trimming removed 2 bases from V and 10 bases from J, with 6 bases in between. The CDR3 is 11 amino acids. The CDR3 nucleotides are TGTGCCAGCAGCCAATCCCGAGAGCAGTTCTTC. It encodes CASSQSREQFF.

This clonotype was found a few times. The gene calls are TRBV5-5 and TRBJ2-7; D is possibly TRBD1 (6 bases). The V gene's germline CDR1 is SGHKS and CDR2 YYEKEE (reference sequence). This CDR3 region has 15 residues. Trimming pared 0 bases from V and 2 bases from J, leaving 12 bases between. The CDR3 spells CASSLEQGSPYEQYF. For the CDR3, the DNA is TGTGCCAGCAGCTTGGAACAGGGAAGCCCCTACGAGCAGTACTTC.

This clonotype was observed at least ten times. The rearrangement uses TRBV9 and TRBJ2-5, with D possibly matching TRBD2 (6 bases). The CDR3 spans 15 residues. V lost 0 bases, J lost 6 bases, and 15 bases lay in between. Germline V gives CDR1 SGDLS, CDR2 YYNGEE. Written as DNA, the CDR3 is TGTGCCAGCAGCGTAGACCTAGGAGCGGGTCAGACCCAGTACTTC. It is translated as CASSVDLGAGQTQYF.

This clonotype was picked up many times. The chain is built from TRBV6-2 or TRBV6-3 and TRBJ2-4; 7 nucleotides match TRBD2. The CDR3 length is 19 residues. Looked up from germline, CDR1 is MNHEY and CDR2 is SVGEGT. The V gene end was trimmed by 4 bases and the J gene end by 4 bases; junction bases not matched to a gene: 19. The CDR3 DNA reads TGTGCCAGCAGTTCCCCCGGCACTAGCGCGGCCGGTAGAAAAAACATTCAGTACTTC. It translates to CASSSPGTSAAGRKNIQYF.

This clonotype was seen only a few times. The chain has TRBV6-5 and TRBJ1-1; D remains ambiguous. This CDR3 is built from 15 residues. Germline CDR1 MNHEY, CDR2 SVGAGI. The V gene lost 0 bases and the J gene lost 0 bases, with 8 bases spanning the gap. The chain's CDR3 is CASSYSLSMNTEAFF. The CDR3 region has the DNA TGTGCCAGCAGTTACTCACTGAGTATGAACACTGAAGCTTTCTTT.

The V gene is TRBV20-1, the J gene TRBJ1-6, with D possibly being TRBD1 (5 bases). CDR3 length equals 15 residues. The V and J ends lost 0 bases and 6 bases respectively, with 12 bases between them. CDR1 DFQATT and CDR2 SNEGSKA come from the germline V gene (reference sequence). CDR3 in DNA: TGCAGTGCTAGAGATAGTGGGGACCTTAATTCACCCCTCCACTTT. Its translation: CSARDSGDLNSPLHF.